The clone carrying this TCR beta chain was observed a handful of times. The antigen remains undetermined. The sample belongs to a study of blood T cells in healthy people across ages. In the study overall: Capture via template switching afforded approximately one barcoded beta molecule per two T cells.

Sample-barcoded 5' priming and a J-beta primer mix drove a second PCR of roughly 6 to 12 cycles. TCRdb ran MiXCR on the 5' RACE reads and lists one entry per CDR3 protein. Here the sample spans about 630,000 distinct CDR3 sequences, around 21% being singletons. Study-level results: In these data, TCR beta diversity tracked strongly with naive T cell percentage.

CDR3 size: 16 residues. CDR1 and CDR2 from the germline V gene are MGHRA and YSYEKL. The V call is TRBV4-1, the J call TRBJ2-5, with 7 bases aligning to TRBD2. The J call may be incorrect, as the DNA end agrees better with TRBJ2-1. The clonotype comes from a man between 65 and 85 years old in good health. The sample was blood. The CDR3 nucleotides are TGCGCCAGCAGCCAAGATCCAGGACTAGTATACGGTGAGCAGTTCTTC. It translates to CASSQDPGLVYGEQFF.